The 10 T cell receptor beta chains listed next were all sequenced from one sample in a study of T cells in Graves' hyperthyroidism and ophthalmopathy. The TCR beta CDR3 regions underwent amplification using RNA transcripts as the source. When the TCR CDR3 underwent first-round RT-PCR, the HTBI primer set was used. TCRdb independently ran MiXCR on the multiplex PCR reads; one entry per CDR3 protein. Of about 600,000 distinct CDR3 sequences listed, roughly 15% are singletons. The sample comprised blood. The source is a woman in her forties with Graves' ophthalmopathy.

Ten or more counts support this clonotype. This chain joins TRBV11-2 and TRBJ2-1; 11 nucleotides match TRBD2. This CDR3 contains 17 residues. Trimming at V came to 5 bases and at J to 3 bases, leaving 9 bases not matched to a gene. Germline V gene lookup returns CDR1 SGHAT and CDR2 FQNNGV. CDR3 DNA: TGTGCCAGCAGCCCGAGACTAGCGGGACGCAACTACAATGAGCAGTTCTTC. Translation gives CASSPRLAGRNYNEQFF.

Many counts were recorded for this clonotype. The rearrangement uses TRBV6-1 and TRBJ1-1, with D hard to call. Germline lookup yields CDR1 MNHNS and CDR2 SASEGT. V shed 7 bases and J shed 1 base, with 16 bases lying between them. The CDR3 loop spans 15 amino acids. In nucleotides, the CDR3 is TGTGCCAGCACCGCGCTCGGACGGTGGAACACTGAAGCTTTCTTT. Amino acid sequence: CASTALGRWNTEAFF.

V and J are TRBV19 and TRBJ1-4; unclear D gene. V gave up 2 bases and J gave up 3 bases, with 7 bases separating them. The germline V gene encodes CDR1 LNHDA and CDR2 SQIVND (reference sequence). This CDR3 has 14 residues. CDR3 DNA sequence: TGTGCCAGTAGTATACGGTCTGCTAATGAAAAACTGTTTTTT. Protein: CASSIRSANEKLFF.

Concerning this clonotype itself: A much larger clone is a single base away; this may be a read error. This chain uses TRBV12-3 or TRBV12-4 with TRBJ2-1; the match to TRBD2 covers 9 bases. The CDR3 consists of 14 residues. The chain's CDR3 is CATSSAGGPNEQSF. Here the CDR3 DNA reads TGTGCCACCTCATCGGCGGGGGGGCCGAATGAGCAGTCCTTC.

This clonotype was seen ten or more times. The chain is built from TRBV6-1 and TRBJ2-7; D is tentatively TRBD1 or TRBD2 (5 bases each). V dropped 5 bases and J dropped 7 bases, with 12 bases sitting between them. Germline CDR1 reads MNHNS; CDR2 reads SASEGT. CDR3 size: 12 residues. CDR3 amino acids: CASSYAGGEQYF. In DNA form, the CDR3 reads TGTGCCAGCAGTTACGCTGGGGGAGAGCAGTACTTC.

This clonotype was counted ten times or more. The chain links TRBV20-1 to TRBJ2-5; TRBD1 aligns across 7 bases. The CDR3 spans 16 residues. The germline CDR1 and CDR2 sequences are DFQATT and SNEGSKA (reference sequence). V was pared by 6 bases and J by 5 bases, with 18 bases of the junction left unmatched. In DNA form, the CDR3 reads TGCAGTGCGACCCCCGCGCTCACAGGGGTGGAGGAGACCCAGTACTTC. Translating it yields CSATPALTGVEETQYF.

This clonotype occurred a few times. The chain recombines TRBV5-1 with TRBJ1-1; 8 bases align to TRBD1. The germline CDR1 and CDR2 sequences are SGHRS and YFSETQ. J was trimmed by 2 bases and V by 3 bases; bases with no gene match: 6. The CDR3 has 15 residues. The CDR3 DNA follows: TGCGCCAGCAGCTCAGGACAGGGAATAAACACTGAAGCTTTCTTT. As protein: CASSSGQGINTEAFF.

This clonotype has ten or more counts. The chain is built from TRBV2 and TRBJ1-1; 7 positions match TRBD1. Germline trimming cut 7 bases from V and 5 bases from J; bases unmatched to any gene: 7. This CDR3 region has 13 residues. CDR1 is SNHLY, CDR2 FYNNEI, per germline. The CDR3 region has the DNA TGTGCCAGCACCGACAGGGTTGGGACTGAAGCTTTCTTT. Its translation: CASTDRVGTEAFF.

This chain links TRBV29-1 with TRBJ1-2; 10 bases agree with TRBD1. CDR3 length: 14 amino acids. The V gene's germline CDR1 is SQVTM and CDR2 ANQGSEA. V lost 0 bases, J lost 5 bases, and 3 bases stayed unmatched. DNA for the CDR3: TGCAGCGTTGAAGATGGGACAGGGGTATATGGCTACACCTTC. Residues: CSVEDGTGVYGYTF. The full variable domain, completed using reference TRBV29-1 and TRBJ1-2, is SAVISQKPSRDICQRGTSLTIQCQVDSQVTMMFWYRQQPGQSLTLIATANQGSEATYESGFVIDKFPISRPNLTFSTLTVSNMSPEDSSIYLCSVEDGTGVYGYTFGSGTRLTVV.

This chain uses TRBV11-2 with TRBJ1-1; D is uncertain. The germline V gene has CDR1 SGHAT and CDR2 FQNNGV. V lost 7 bases and J 1 base, leaving 16 bases between the germline ends. The CDR3 contains 15 residues. CDR3 DNA: TGTGCCAGCACCTTTCTTCCAACTTCGAACACTGAAGCTTTCTTT. It is translated as CASTFLPTSNTEAFF.